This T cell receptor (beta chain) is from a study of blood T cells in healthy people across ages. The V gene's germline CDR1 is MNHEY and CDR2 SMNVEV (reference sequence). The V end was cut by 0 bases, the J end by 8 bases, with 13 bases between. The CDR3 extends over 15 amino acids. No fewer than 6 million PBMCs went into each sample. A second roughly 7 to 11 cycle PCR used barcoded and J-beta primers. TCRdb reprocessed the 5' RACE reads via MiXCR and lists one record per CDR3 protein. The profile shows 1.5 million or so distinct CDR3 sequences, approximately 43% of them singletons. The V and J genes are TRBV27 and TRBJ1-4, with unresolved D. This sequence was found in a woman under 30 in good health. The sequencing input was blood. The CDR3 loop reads CASSLSARSAEKLFF. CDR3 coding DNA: TGTGCCAGCAGTTTATCGGCCCGGAGCGCGGAAAAACTGTTTTTT. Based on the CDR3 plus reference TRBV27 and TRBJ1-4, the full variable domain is EAQVTQNPRYLITVTGKKLTVTCSQNMNHEYMSWYRQDPGLGLRQIYYSMNVEVTDKGDVPEGYKVSRKEKRNFPLILESPSPNQTSLYFCASSLSARSAEKLFFGSGTQLSVL.